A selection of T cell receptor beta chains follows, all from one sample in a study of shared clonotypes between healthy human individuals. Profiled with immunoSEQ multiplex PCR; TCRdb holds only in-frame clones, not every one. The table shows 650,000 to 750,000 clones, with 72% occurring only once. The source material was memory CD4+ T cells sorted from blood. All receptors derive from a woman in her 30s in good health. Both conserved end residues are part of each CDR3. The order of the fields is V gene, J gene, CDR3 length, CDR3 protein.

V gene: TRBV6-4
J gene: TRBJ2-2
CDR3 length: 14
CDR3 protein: CASSDGANTGELFF

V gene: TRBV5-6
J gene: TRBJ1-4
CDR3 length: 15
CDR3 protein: CASSGNGATNEKLFF

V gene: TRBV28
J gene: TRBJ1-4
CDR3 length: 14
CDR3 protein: CAAGSTGRGEKLFF

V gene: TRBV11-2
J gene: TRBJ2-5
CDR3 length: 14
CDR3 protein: CASSLIPGVETQYF

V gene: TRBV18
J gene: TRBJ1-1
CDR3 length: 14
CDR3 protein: CASSPSQGNTEAFF

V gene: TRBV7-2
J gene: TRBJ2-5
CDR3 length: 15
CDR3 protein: CASSLLAGGQETQYF

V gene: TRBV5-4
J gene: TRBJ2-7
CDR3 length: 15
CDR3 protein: CASSLGGLELYEQYF

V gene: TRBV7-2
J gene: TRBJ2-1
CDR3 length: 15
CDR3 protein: CASSLSSTSRNEQFF

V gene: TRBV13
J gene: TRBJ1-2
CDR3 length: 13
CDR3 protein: CASSLRGSYGYTF

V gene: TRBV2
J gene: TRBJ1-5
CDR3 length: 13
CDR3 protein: CASREDPLGPQHF

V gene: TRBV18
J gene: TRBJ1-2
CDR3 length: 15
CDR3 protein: CASSPPSAPDYGYTF

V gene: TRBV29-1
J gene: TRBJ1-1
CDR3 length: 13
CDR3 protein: CSVRGTENTEAFF

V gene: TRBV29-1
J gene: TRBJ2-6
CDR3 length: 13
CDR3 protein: CSVAGSGANVLTF

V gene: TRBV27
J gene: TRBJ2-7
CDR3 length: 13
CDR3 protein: CASSRDRGYEQYF

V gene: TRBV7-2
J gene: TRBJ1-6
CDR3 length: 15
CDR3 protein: CASSQRRMVNSPLHF

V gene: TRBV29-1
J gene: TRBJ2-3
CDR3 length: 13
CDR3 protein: CSVEVTSADTQYF

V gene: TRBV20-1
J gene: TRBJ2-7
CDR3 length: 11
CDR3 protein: CSAPLNYEQYF

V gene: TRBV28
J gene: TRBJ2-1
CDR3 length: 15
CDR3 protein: CASSLGQLSYNEQFF

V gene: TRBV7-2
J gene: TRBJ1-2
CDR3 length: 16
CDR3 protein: CASSLGGQGANYGYTF

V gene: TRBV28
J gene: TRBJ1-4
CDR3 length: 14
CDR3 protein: CASSLQGRREKLFF

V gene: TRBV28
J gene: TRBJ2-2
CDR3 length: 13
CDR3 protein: CASSPSNTGELFF

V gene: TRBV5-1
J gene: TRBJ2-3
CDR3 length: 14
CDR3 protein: CASRWGVTTDTQYF

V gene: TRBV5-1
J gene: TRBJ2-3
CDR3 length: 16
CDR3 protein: CASSNGQGASTDTQYF

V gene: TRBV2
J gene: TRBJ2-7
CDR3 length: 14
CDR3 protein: CASSEGLAVYEQYF

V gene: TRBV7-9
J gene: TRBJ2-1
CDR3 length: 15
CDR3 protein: CASSFLSGGRNEQFF